The clone carrying this TCR beta chain was detected many times. What it binds is not known. The data stem from a study of metastatic and nonmetastatic thyroid tumors. Study-level background: Peripheral blood and tumor or nodule samples from malignant and benign thyroid patients were compared. Points from the study as a whole: Malignant thyroid tumors reportedly exceeded benign nodules significantly in TCR beta diversity, with the difference appearing in blood and tumor.

Per germline, CDR1 DFQATT and CDR2 SNEGSKA (reference sequence). Trimming took off 6 bases at V and 6 bases at J, with 8 bases between the two ends. The CDR3 extends over 10 amino acids. Per the original data handling: Construction of a distant-metastasis classifier for papillary thyroid cancer relied on CDR3 differences across clinicopathological groups. TCRdb re-called clones via MiXCR from the PCR reads. TCRdb assigned the V and J calls; the authors' analysis was not used. The profile shows some 41,000 clones, 28% of them singletons. Prior to thyroid surgery, none of the patients had received any treatment.

The chain carries TRBV20-1 and TRBJ1-2; no reliable D call. The sequencing input was blood. This receptor was taken from a male donor with papillary thyroid cancer or a benign thyroid nodule (not recorded which). Some clones in this sample may be carry-over from other donors' samples. CDR3 in DNA: TGCAGTGCAGGAGTAGATGGCTACACCTTC. Encoded protein: CSAGVDGYTF.